The clone carrying this T cell receptor beta chain was counted at least ten times. Its cognate antigen is unknown. TCRdb re-analysed the multiplex PCR reads in MiXCR, keeping a single row per CDR3 protein. The table has approximately 130,000 distinct CDR3 sequences, 20% to 25% seen once. The record originates from a study of breast tumors, draining lymph nodes, adjacent tissues. Findings and caveats of the study: Compared with lymph nodes, tumors were less diverse; compared with nontumor tissue, more.

This CDR3 region has 15 residues. Trimming cost V 1 base and J 5 bases; bases outside gene matches: 4. Germline V gene lookup returns CDR1 SGHTA and CDR2 FQGNSA. Samples came from axillary lymph nodes draining the breast cancer. This receptor was taken from a female donor with breast cancer. Some clones in this sample may be carry-over from other donors' samples. The sample taken for sequencing was axillary lymph node tissue. The rearrangement uses TRBV7-2 and TRBJ2-1, with 8 nucleotides matching TRBD2. The CDR3 reads CASSLGTSRNNEQFF. The CDR3, as DNA: TGTGCCAGCAGCTTAGGGACTAGCCGAAACAATGAGCAGTTCTTC.